The present entry profiles one T cell receptor (beta chain) with its context. Its target is not known. CD8+ and CD4+ blood T cells underwent TCR beta sequencing. Each multiple sclerosis control was a treatment-naive patient with relapsing-remitting disease that was either stable or active. Trimming pared 2 bases from V and 3 bases from J, leaving 7 bases between. Germline V lookup: CDR1 MNHEY, CDR2 SMNVEV (reference sequence). CDR3 length: 13 residues. This entry belongs to a study of CD8 T cells in Susac syndrome. Reverse transcription of about 0.45 to 1 ug RNA was carried out with random hexamers. Amplification of TCR beta CDR3 across 54 Vbeta and 13 Jbeta was performed with immunoSEQ multiplex PCR. TCRdb called the immunoSEQ multiplex PCR reads again in MiXCR, with one record for every CDR3 protein. Of about 400,000 distinct CDR3 sequences detected, 75% to 90% appear once; the ten largest clones hold under 0.15%.

Study-wide results and caveats: Acknowledgment was made by the study that its TCR sequencing and HLA analysis involved a relatively small number of individuals.

The chain joins TRBV27 to TRBJ1-1; D unclear. The receptor comes from a human donor with multiple sclerosis. The sequenced sample was CD8+ T cells from PBMCs. CDR3 sequence reads: CASSLEAHTEAFF. The DNA for the CDR3 is TGTGCCAGCAGTTTAGAGGCCCACACTGAAGCTTTCTTT.